These 20 T cell receptor beta chains originate from one sample sequenced in a study of blood T cell repertoires in COVID-19. The method was immunoSEQ multiplex PCR; TCRdb's version includes in-frame clones alone and lacks a portion of them. Of 200,000 to 300,000 clones in the sample, roughly 88% were seen once. Sequencing was carried out using peripheral blood. The receptor source for this set is a woman under 40 with COVID-19, enrolled during active disease.

The chain combines TRBV7-2 with TRBJ2-3; D is ambiguous. The V gene lost 2 bases and the J gene lost 13 bases, with 13 bases spanning the gap. CDR1 and CDR2 (germline): SGHTA, FQGNSA. This CDR3 region has 12 residues. In nucleotides, the CDR3 is TGTGCCAGCAGCTTAAATCGGCTGGCGGAGTATTTT. This encodes CASSLNRLAEYF. Combining the CDR3 with reference TRBV7-2 and TRBJ2-3 gives the whole variable domain GAGVSQSPSNKVTEKGKDVELRCDPISGHTALYWYRQSLGQGLEFLIYFQGNSAPDKSGLPSDRFSAERTGGSVSTLTIQRTQQEDSAVYLCASSLNRLAEYFGPGTRLTVL.

This chain joins TRBV12-5 and TRBJ2-1; 9 nucleotides align to TRBD2. This CDR3 contains 15 residues. V lost 6 bases, J lost 4 bases, and 7 bases stayed unmatched. Germline CDR1 and CDR2: LGHNT and FRNRAP. The CDR3 is CASGPLAGIYNEQFF. The CDR3 DNA follows: TGTGCTAGTGGACCTCTAGCGGGGATATACAATGAGCAGTTCTTC. Together with reference TRBV12-5 and TRBJ2-1, the CDR3 gives the full variable domain: DARVTQTPRHKVTEMGQEVTMRCQPILGHNTVFWYRQTMMQGLELLAYFRNRAPLDDSGMPKDRFSAEMPDATLATLKIQPSEPRDSAVYFCASGPLAGIYNEQFFGPGTRLTVL.

This chain joins TRBV2 and TRBJ2-5; D not resolved. V lost 2 bases and J 7 bases, leaving 23 bases between the germline ends. This CDR3 is built from 17 residues. Germline V gene data show CDR1 as SNHLY and CDR2 as FYNNEI. CDR3 nucleotides: TGTGCCAGCAGTGAAAGCTCCCTCCGGAACTCAAGAGGGACCCAGTACTTC. This gives the protein CASSESSLRNSRGTQYF.

The sample holds one count of this clone. The chain uses TRBV7-9 and TRBJ1-4; 8 bases match TRBD1. This CDR3 has 12 amino acids. V lost 8 bases to trimming and J lost 5 bases; unmatched junction nucleotides: 1. Germline loops: CDR1 SEHNR, CDR2 FQNEAQ (reference sequence). For the CDR3, the DNA is TGTGCCAGCTGGACAGGGAATGAAAAACTGTTTTTT. Translation gives CASWTGNEKLFF.

V gene TRBV3-1 (or the pseudogene TRBV3-2) combines with J gene TRBJ2-7; D possibly corresponds to TRBD1 (6 bases). V lost 1 base and J 9 bases, leaving 16 bases between the germline ends. This CDR3 spans 14 amino acids. From germline, CDR1 is LGHDT and CDR2 YNNKEL (reference sequence). Here the CDR3 DNA reads TGTGCCAGCAGCCAAGGTCGGGGACAATCTGCGCAGTACGTC. Translating gives CASSQGRGQSAQYV.

The rearrangement uses TRBV19 and TRBJ1-2; 7 bases fit TRBD1. V dropped 6 bases and J dropped 5; count of bases not matched to a gene: 12. CDR1 and CDR2 (germline): LNHDA, SQIVND (reference sequence). The CDR3 spans 15 residues. The CDR3: CASRPSSGQSYGYTF. CDR3 nucleotides: TGTGCCAGTAGGCCCTCGTCGGGACAGAGTTATGGCTACACCTTC.

The chain recombines TRBV19 with TRBJ2-7, with 7 bases identical to TRBD1. This CDR3 contains 15 residues. The V segment lost 1 base and the J segment 3 bases; nucleotides outside the gene matches: 6. The germline gives CDR1 LNHDA, CDR2 SQIVND (reference sequence). The CDR3 loop is CASSIGGTDVYEQYF. The CDR3 nucleotides read TGTGCCAGTAGTATAGGTGGGACAGACGTCTACGAGCAGTACTTC.

V is TRBV16 and J is TRBJ1-2; 8 bases align to TRBD1. Germline V gene data show CDR1 as KGHSY and CDR2 as FQNENV. The CDR3 spans 17 residues. Trimming cost V 5 bases and J 4 bases; bases outside gene matches: 15. CDR3 in amino acids: CASSSNAAGGAGYGYTF. The CDR3 DNA sequence: TGTGCCAGCAGCTCCAACGCCGCAGGGGGCGCGGGCTATGGCTACACCTTC.

Only one count was recorded for this clone. J is TRBJ1-2 and V is TRBV5-6; D gene uncertain. CDR3 length: 11 amino acids. Germline assignment: CDR1 SGHDT and CDR2 YYEEEE. Trimming left V 2 bases short and J 3 bases short, with 2 bases between. The CDR3, as DNA: TGTGCCAGCAGCTTCGACTATGGCTACACCTTC. This encodes CASSFDYGYTF.

The V call is TRBV5-1, the J call TRBJ2-1; 9 bases are a match to TRBD2. Germline trimming cut 2 bases from V and 7 bases from J; bases unmatched to any gene: 7. CDR3 length: 15 residues. The V gene's germline CDR1 is SGHRS and CDR2 YFSETQ. The CDR3 coding sequence is TGCGCCAGCAGCTTAATAGCGGGAGTAGGGAATGAGCAGTTCTTC. Translated, it gives CASSLIAGVGNEQFF.

This clone was recorded a few times. This sequence joins TRBV7-9 and TRBJ1-1; D may be TRBD1 (5 bases). The CDR3 consists of 15 residues. Germline V gives CDR1 SEHNR, CDR2 FQNEAQ (reference sequence). The germline V and J ends were trimmed by 6 bases and 1 base, with 15 bases remaining between them. CDR3 nucleotide sequence: TGTGCCAGCAGTCCTTCAAGGGACTCGAACACTGAAGCTTTCTTT. Residues: CASSPSRDSNTEAFF.

The rearrangement uses TRBV12-3 or TRBV12-4 and TRBJ2-3, with a possible D match to TRBD1 (6 bases). CDR3 length equals 13 residues. Deletions cut 5 bases from V and 6 bases from J, with 12 bases between. This CDR3 reads CASSQGLWDTQYF. CDR3 coding DNA: TGTGCCAGCAGTCAGGGGCTGTGGGATACGCAGTATTTT.

This chain connects TRBV6-6 to TRBJ1-1, with D perhaps TRBD1 (6 bases). Trimming pared 6 bases from V and 0 bases from J, leaving 11 bases between. The CDR3 totals 14 residues. Germline CDR1 reads MNHNY; CDR2 reads SVGAGI (reference sequence). This chain's CDR3 is CASRGQGLNTEAFF. For the CDR3, the DNA is TGTGCCAGCAGGGGACAAGGCCTGAACACTGAAGCTTTCTTT.

The chain couples TRBV6-5 to TRBJ2-7; weak D call: TRBD1 (6 bases). CDR3 length: 13 residues. Trimming cost V 8 bases and J 4 bases, with 15 bases left between them. Germline V gives CDR1 MNHEY, CDR2 SVGAGI. CDR3 amino acids: CASGRDIFYEQYV. The CDR3 DNA reads as TGTGCCAGCGGCCGGGACATATTTTACGAGCAGTACGTC.

The V call is TRBV7-9, the J call TRBJ1-2; TRBD1 agrees at 12 bases. Germline assignment: CDR1 SEHNR and CDR2 FQNEAQ (reference sequence). CDR3 size: 14 residues. J lost 7 bases, V lost 4 bases, and 4 bases had no gene match. The CDR3 loop reads CASSSGQGAGGYTF. The CDR3 DNA reads as TGTGCCAGCAGCTCGGGACAGGGGGCCGGTGGCTACACCTTC.

This clone has only a few counts. The chain employs TRBV7-2 and TRBJ2-7; no firm D call. The germline CDR1 and CDR2 sequences are SGHTA and FQGNSA. The CDR3 contains 14 residues. V lost 1 base and J lost 0, with 7 bases in between. The chain's CDR3 is CASSLVTSSYEQYV. DNA of the CDR3: TGTGCCAGCAGCTTAGTGACTTCCTCCTACGAGCAGTACGTC.

The chain uses TRBV5-1 and TRBJ2-2; 8 positions match TRBD1. Germline V gives CDR1 SGHRS, CDR2 YFSETQ. This CDR3 comprises 15 residues. V dropped 1 base and J dropped 4; count of bases not matched to a gene: 3. This CDR3 reads CASSLNRGSTGELFF. In nucleotides, the CDR3 is TGCGCCAGCAGCTTGAACAGGGGGAGCACCGGGGAGCTGTTTTTT.

V is TRBV10-3 and J is TRBJ2-7; TRBD1 aligns across 8 bases. The germline gives CDR1 ENHRY, CDR2 SYGVKD. The CDR3 is 16 amino acids. After removal of 0 bases from V and 1 base from J, the junction contained 5 bases not matched to a gene. The chain's CDR3 is CAISESGQGSSYEQYF. DNA of the CDR3: TGTGCCATCAGTGAGTCCGGACAGGGATCTTCCTACGAGCAGTACTTC.

V usage is TRBV7-6 and J usage is TRBJ2-2, with D hard to call. CDR1 SGHVS and CDR2 FNYEAQ come from the germline V gene. This CDR3 has 15 residues. The V gene lost 2 bases and the J gene lost 8 bases, with 15 bases spanning the gap. CDR3 protein: CASSLPLVLSGELFF. The CDR3 nucleotides are TGTGCCAGCAGCTTACCCCTTGTCTTGTCGGGGGAGCTGTTTTTT.

This chain connects TRBV7-2 to TRBJ2-7, with TRBD1 matching over 9 bases. Germline V lookup: CDR1 SGHTA, CDR2 FQGNSA. Trimming took 0 bases from V and 3 from J; bases not matched to a gene: 6. This CDR3 comprises 16 residues. CDR3 DNA: TGTGCCAGCAGCTTAGCTCCGGGACAGGGCAGCTACGAGCAGTACGTC. Translating gives CASSLAPGQGSYEQYV.